Included here is one T cell receptor (beta chain) sequence, with context. The entry originates in a study of post-analysis software for immune sequencing data. Study at large: Relapsing-remitting, secondary progressive and progressive-relapsing multiple sclerosis courses were included.

Unique molecular identifiers had been added to the TCR beta cDNA libraries. TCRdb reprocessed the PCR reads via MiXCR and lists one record per CDR3 protein. The table has about 260,000 distinct CDR3 sequences, 36% seen once; the top ten hold 4.5% to 5.5%. The receptor was derived from a girl aged 10 to 17 with multiple sclerosis. The sequencing sample was made of blood.

The CDR3 spells CSVQRPGTGYPNEQYF. CDR3 nucleotides: TGCAGCGTCCAACGTCCCGGGACAGGGTATCCGAACGAGCAGTACTTC. The chain is built from TRBV29-1 and TRBJ2-7; 9 nucleotides agree with TRBD1. Germline lookup yields CDR1 SQVTM and CDR2 ANQGSEA. The CDR3 loop spans 16 amino acids. The V gene end was trimmed by 6 bases and the J gene end by 5 bases; junction bases not matched to a gene: 17.